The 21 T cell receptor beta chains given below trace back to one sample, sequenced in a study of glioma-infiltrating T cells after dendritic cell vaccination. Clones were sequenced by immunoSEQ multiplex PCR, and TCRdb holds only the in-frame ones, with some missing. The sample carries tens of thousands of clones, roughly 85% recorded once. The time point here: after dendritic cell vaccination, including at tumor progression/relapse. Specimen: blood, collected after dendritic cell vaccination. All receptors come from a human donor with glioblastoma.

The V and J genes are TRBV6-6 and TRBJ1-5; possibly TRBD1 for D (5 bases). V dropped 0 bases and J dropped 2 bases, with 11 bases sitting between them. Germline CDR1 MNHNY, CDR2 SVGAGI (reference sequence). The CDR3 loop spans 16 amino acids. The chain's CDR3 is CASSYSPTAGNQPQHF. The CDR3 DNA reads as TGTGCCAGCAGTTACTCGCCGACAGCTGGCAATCAGCCCCAGCATTTT.

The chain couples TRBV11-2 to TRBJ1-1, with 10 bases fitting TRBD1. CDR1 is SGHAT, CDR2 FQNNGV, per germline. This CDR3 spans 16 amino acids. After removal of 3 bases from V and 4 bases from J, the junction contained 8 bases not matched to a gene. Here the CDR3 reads CASSLPSTGGRTEAFF. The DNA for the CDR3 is TGTGCCAGCAGCTTGCCCTCGACAGGGGGCCGCACTGAAGCTTTCTTT. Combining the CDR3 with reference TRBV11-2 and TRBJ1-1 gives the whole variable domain EAGVAQSPRYKIIEKRQSVAFWCNPISGHATLYWYQQILGQGPKLLIQFQNNGVVDDSQLPKDRFSAERLKGVDSTLKIQPAKLEDSAVYLCASSLPSTGGRTEAFFGQGTRLTVV.

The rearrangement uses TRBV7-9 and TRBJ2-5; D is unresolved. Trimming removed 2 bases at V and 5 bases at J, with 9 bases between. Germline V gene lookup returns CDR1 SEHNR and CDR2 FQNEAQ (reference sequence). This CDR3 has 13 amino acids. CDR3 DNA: TGTGCCAGCAGCTTACCTTCCCCCGAGACCCAGTACTTC. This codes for CASSLPSPETQYF.

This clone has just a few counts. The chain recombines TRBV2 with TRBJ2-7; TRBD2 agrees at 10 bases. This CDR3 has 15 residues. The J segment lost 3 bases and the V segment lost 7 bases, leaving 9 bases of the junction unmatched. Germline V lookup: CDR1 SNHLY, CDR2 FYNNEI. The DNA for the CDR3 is TGTGCCAGCAACGAAGGGCCTAGCGGGAGCTACGAGCAGTACTTC. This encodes CASNEGPSGSYEQYF.

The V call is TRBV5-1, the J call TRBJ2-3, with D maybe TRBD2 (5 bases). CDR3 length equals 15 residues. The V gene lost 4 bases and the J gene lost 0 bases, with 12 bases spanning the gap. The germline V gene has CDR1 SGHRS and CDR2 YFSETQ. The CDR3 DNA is TGCGCCAGCAGCACCTGGACTCCTAGCACAGATACGCAGTATTTT. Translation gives CASSTWTPSTDTQYF. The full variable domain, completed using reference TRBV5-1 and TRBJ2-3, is KAGVTQTPRYLIKTRGQQVTLSCSPISGHRSVSWYQQTPGQGLQFLFEYFSETQRNKGNFPGRFSGRQFSNSRSEMNVSTLELGDSALYLCASSTWTPSTDTQYFGPGTRLTVL.

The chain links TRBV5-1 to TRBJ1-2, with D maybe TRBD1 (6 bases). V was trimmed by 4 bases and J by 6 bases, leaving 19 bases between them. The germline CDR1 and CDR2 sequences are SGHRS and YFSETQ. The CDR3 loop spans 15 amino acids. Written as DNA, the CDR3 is TGCGCCAGCAGCCTAAGGCAACAGGGTCCGGATGGCTACACCTTC. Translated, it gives CASSLRQQGPDGYTF. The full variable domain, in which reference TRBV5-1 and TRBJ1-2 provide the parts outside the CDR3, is KAGVTQTPRYLIKTRGQQVTLSCSPISGHRSVSWYQQTPGQGLQFLFEYFSETQRNKGNFPGRFSGRQFSNSRSEMNVSTLELGDSALYLCASSLRQQGPDGYTFGSGTRLTVV.

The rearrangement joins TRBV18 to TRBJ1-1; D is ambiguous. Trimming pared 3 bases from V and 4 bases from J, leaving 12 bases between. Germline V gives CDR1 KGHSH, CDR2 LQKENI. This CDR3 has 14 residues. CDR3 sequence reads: CASSPQKSSTEAFF. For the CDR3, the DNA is TGTGCCAGCTCACCCCAGAAATCCAGCACTGAAGCTTTCTTT.

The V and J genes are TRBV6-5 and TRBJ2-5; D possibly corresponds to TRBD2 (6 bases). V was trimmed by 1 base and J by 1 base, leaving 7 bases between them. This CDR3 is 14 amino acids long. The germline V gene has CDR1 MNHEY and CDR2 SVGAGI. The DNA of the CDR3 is TGTGCCAGCAGTTACTTCGGGGGCCAAGAGACCCAGTACTTC. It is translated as CASSYFGGQETQYF.

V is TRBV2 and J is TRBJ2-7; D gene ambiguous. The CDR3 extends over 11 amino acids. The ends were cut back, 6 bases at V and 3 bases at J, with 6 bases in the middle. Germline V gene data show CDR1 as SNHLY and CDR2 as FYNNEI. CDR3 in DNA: TGTGCCAGCAGGGCCAGCTACGAGCAGTACTTC. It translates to CASRASYEQYF.

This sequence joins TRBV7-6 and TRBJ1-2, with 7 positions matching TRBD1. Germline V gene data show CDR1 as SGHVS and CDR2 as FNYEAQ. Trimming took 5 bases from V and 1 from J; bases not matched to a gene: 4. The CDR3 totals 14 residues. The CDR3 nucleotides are TGTGCCAGCAGCCCGGGGACAGTTAACTATGGCTACACCTTC. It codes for CASSPGTVNYGYTF. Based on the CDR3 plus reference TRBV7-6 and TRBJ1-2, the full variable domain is GAGVSQSPRYKVTKRGQDVALRCDPISGHVSLYWYRQALGQGPEFLTYFNYEAQQDKSGLPNDRFSAERPEGSISTLTIQRTEQRDSAMYRCASSPGTVNYGYTFGSGTRLTVV.

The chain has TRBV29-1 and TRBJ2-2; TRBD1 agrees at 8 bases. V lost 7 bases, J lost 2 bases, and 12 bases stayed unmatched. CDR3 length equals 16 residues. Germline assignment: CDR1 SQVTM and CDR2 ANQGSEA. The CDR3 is CSGTSPGGINTGELFF. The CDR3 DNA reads TGCAGCGGCACCTCGCCAGGGGGCATCAACACCGGGGAGCTGTTTTTT.

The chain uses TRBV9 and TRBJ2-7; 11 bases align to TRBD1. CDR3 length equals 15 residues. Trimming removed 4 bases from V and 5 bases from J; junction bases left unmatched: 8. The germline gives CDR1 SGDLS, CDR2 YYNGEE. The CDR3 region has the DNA TGTGCCAGCAGCCCGTGGACAGGGGGCCTTGACGAGCAGTACTTC. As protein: CASSPWTGGLDEQYF.

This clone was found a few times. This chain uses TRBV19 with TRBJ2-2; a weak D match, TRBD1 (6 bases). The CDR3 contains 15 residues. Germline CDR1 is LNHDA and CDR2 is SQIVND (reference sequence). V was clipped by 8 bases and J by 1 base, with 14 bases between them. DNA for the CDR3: TGTGCCAGTTCTGATTGGACAGAGAACACCGGGGAGCTGTTTTTT. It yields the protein CASSDWTENTGELFF.

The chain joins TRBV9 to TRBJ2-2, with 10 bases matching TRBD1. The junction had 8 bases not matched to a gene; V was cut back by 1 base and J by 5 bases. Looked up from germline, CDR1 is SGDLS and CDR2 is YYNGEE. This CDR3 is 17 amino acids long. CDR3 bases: TGTGCCAGCAGCGTACCGACAGGGGGCGCGTTTACCGGGGAGCTGTTTTTT. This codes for CASSVPTGGAFTGELFF.

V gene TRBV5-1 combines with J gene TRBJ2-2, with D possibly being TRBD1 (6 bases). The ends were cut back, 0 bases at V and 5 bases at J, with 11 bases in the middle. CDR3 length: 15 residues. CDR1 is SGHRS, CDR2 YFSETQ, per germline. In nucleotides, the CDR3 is TGCGCCAGCAGCTTGGACAGGGTAATGACCGGGGAGCTGTTTTTT. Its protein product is CASSLDRVMTGELFF.

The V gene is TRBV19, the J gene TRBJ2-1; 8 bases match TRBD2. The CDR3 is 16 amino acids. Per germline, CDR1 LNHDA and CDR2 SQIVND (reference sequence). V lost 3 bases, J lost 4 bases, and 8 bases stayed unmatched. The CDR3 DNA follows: TGTGCCAGTAGTATTAGGGCGGGAGGCATATACAATGAGCAGTTCTTC. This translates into CASSIRAGGIYNEQFF.

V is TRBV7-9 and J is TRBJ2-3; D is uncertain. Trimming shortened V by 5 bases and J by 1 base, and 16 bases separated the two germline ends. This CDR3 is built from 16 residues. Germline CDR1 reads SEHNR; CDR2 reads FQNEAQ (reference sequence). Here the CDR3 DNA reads TGTGCCAGCAGCGTTACGACTGGTGCCGGCACAGATACGCAGTATTTT. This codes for CASSVTTGAGTDTQYF.

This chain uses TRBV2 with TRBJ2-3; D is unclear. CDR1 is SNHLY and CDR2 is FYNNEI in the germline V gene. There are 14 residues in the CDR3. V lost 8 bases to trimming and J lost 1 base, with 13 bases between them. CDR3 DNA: TGTGCCAGCTTACAAGAATGGCGCACAGATACGCAGTATTTT. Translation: CASLQEWRTDTQYF.

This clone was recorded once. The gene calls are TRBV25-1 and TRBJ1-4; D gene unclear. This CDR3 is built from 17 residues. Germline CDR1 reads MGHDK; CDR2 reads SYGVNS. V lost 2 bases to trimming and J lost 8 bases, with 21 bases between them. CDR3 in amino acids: CASSERETQVFTEKLFF. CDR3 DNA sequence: TGTGCCAGCAGTGAACGTGAGACTCAAGTCTTCACCGAAAAACTGTTTTTT.

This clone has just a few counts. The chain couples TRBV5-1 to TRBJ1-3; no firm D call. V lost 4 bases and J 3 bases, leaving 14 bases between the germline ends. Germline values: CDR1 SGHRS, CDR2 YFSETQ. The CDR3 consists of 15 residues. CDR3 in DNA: TGCGCCAGCAGCGTGGACGGGAGCCTTGGAAACACCATATATTTT. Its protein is CASSVDGSLGNTIYF.

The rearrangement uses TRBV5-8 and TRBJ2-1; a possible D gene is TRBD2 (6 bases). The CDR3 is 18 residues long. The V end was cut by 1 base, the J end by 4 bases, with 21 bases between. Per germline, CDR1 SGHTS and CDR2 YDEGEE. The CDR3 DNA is TGTGCCAGCAGCTTGCCCGGGTCGGGACTTCCCCCTTACAATGAGCAGTTCTTC. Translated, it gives CASSLPGSGLPPYNEQFF.